Below, 3 T cell receptor beta chains from the same sample are listed, as sequenced in a study of cytomegalovirus exposure and HLA in healthy donors. The PCR contained 60 Vbeta and 13 Jbeta primers. This table comes from immunoSEQ multiplex PCR, and its TCRdb copy is limited to in-frame clones, with some not included. The table for this sample gives about 210,000 clones. The sample was PBMCs. These receptors were taken from a woman aged 25 to 39 in good health and CMV-seropositive.

V is TRBV6-6 and J is TRBJ2-7; 10 bases agree with TRBD1. V was pared by 6 bases and J by 2 bases, with 7 bases of the junction left unmatched. CDR1 MNHNY and CDR2 SVGAGI come from the germline V gene (reference sequence). The CDR3 runs to 15 residues. CDR3 bases: TGTGCCAGCAGACAATCCGGGACAGGGGCCTACGAGCAGTACTTC. It specifies CASRQSGTGAYEQYF.

Remarks on this clone: In the same sample, other DNA sequences code for this CDR3. This chain links TRBV28 with TRBJ1-1; the match to TRBD1 covers 9 bases. This CDR3 has 15 residues. Per the germline V gene, CDR1 is MDHEN and CDR2 is SYDVKM. Trimming cost V 2 bases and J 6 bases; bases outside gene matches: 7. CDR3 DNA: TGTGCCAGCAGTTTACCCGGACAGGGGTACCCTGAAGCTTTCTTT. Amino acids: CASSLPGQGYPEAFF. The full variable domain, its missing parts supplied by reference TRBV28 and TRBJ1-1, is DVKVTQSSRYLVKRTGEKVFLECVQDMDHENMFWYRQDPGLGLRLIYFSYDVKMKEKGDIPEGYSVSREKKERFSLILESASTNQTSMYLCASSLPGQGYPEAFFGQGTRLTVV.

The chain uses TRBV6-5 and TRBJ2-7; no reliable D call. This CDR3 is 14 amino acids long. V gave up 2 bases and J gave up 4 bases, with 12 bases separating them. The V gene's germline CDR1 is MNHEY and CDR2 SVGAGI. CDR3 sequence: CASSYAKSQYEQYF. The CDR3 bases are TGTGCCAGCAGTTACGCTAAATCCCAATACGAGCAGTACTTC.